This record covers a single T cell receptor (beta chain). Its antigen is still unknown. This entry comes from a study of CD4 T cells in relation to SARS-CoV-2 and coronaviruses. Across the study: Crossreactive spike epitopes shared across donors were mapped to their HLA restriction.

Notes on the study in general: No crossreactivity against non-spike viral proteins was tested here. Roughly 65% of donors had memory CD4+ clonotypes crossrecognizing SARS-CoV-2 and common cold coronavirus spike. Pre-pandemic and post-infection samples never came from the same donor.

Data came from immunoSEQ multiplex PCR; TCRdb stores just in-frame clones and leaves some out. The table shows 50,000 to 65,000 clones, with 92% occurring only once. The CDR3 is 14 amino acids. J gave up 4 bases and V 1 base, and 6 bases lay outside the gene matches. The germline gives CDR1 SQVTM, CDR2 ANQGSEA. Sample: naive CD4+ T cells from PBMCs. Sample subset: naive CD4+ T cells isolated by negative enrichment. The gene calls are TRBV29-1 and TRBJ1-2; 7 positions match TRBD1. The TCR sequence derives from an adult with COVID-19. CDR3 protein: CSVEATGRIYGYTF. CDR3 DNA: TGCAGCGTTGAAGCGACAGGGAGGATCTATGGCTACACCTTC.